This T cell receptor (beta chain) was sequenced for a study of beta chain features in type 1 diabetes (dated 2018 in TCRdb). With respect to the entire study: Mean age, gender distribution, total cell number and subset yield were not different between patients and healthy donors. A total of 85 million to 140 million sorted cells were examined across all samples, and the number of cells per subset was strongly correlated with RNA yield. In the study, TCRB repertoires of sorted circulating CD4+ T cell subsets from recently diagnosed type 1 diabetes patients were compared with those of matched healthy donors. Whereas all 30 or so donors provided naive and central memory subsets, regulatory and stem cell-like memory subsets were isolated from just 8 patients and roughly eight healthy donors.

From each donor, a single peripheral blood sample of roughly 0.11 L on average was drawn into heparinised tubes. Naive, central memory, regulatory and stem cell-like memory CD4+ T cells were sorted on a BD FACSAria II using a panel including CD45RO, CCR7, CD25, CD127, CD95 and CD27. A purity above 98% was achieved for all sorted populations. Right away, PBMCs were isolated by Lymphoprep density gradient centrifugation and were stained directly, with no culture step. Samples were stained and sorted in pairs, with one healthy donor and one patient per experiment, so that batch effects were minimized. The CDR3 sequence holds 13 residues, the cysteine and phenylalanine included. This entry keeps only the CDR3 DNA: 39 bases, framed from base 1. As encoded in the germline V gene, CDR1 is SGHRS while CDR2 is YFSETQ. The junction carries 13 bases between V and J, which are trimmed by 2 bases and 9 bases respectively.

Study-wide conclusions, independent of this receptor: Because cDNA rather than genomic DNA was sequenced, highly expressing activated cells could have been over-represented, although no difference in activation and CD3 levels was found between groups. Shorter templates might have been favored by PCR, but patient and control samples were amplified and corrected together, so both groups would have been affected equally by any skew. Naive, central memory and regulatory TCRB repertoires appeared to be more alike among patients than among healthy donors. Patients with type 1 diabetes made fewer insertions and deleted more nucleotides at VDJ recombination sites, implying thymic rearrangement abnormalities. HLA sub-analyses involved small numbers of individuals, so any influence of HLA type on TCRB rearrangement remained unresolved. A moderate but significant shortening of TCRB CDR3 length was observed in type 1 diabetes patients in all four CD4+ subsets.

The High Capacity cDNA Reverse Transcription Kit was used to reverse transcribe all of the isolated RNA, meaning that expressed TCRB transcripts were what got sequenced. Naive, central memory and regulatory T cell samples underwent deep immunoSEQ sequencing, averaging about 3.57 million total reads per sample. Sorted cells were lysed in RLT buffer, and RNA was extracted using DNase-treated RNeasy Micro or Mini kits according to cell number. To prevent cross-contamination, every cell subset was processed on its own, while patient and healthy donor samples were processed together. The immunoSEQ multiplex PCR was used to amplify TCRB sequences from cDNA, generating 87-bp fragments that spanned the CDR3 region. Sequencing of the amplicons was done on the Illumina HiSeq platform. The paper's processing steps were these. Synthetic template baselines were used to correct PCR bias computationally, reads within Hamming distance 2 were collapsed together, and singletons that could not be merged were discarded. By aligning reads against IMGT, V, D and J genes, CDR3 length, and insertions or deletions at six rearrangement sites were assigned. Clonotype counts were normalized to sorted cell number within each subset before computing true diversity and Gini coefficients with the tcR R package. The overlap coefficient, calculated on TCRB nucleotide sequences, was used to measure repertoire sharing. As a proxy for the pre-selection repertoire, out-of-frame TCRB sequences from naive cells were analyzed. Imported from immuneACCESS, the table was reduced by TCRdb to in-frame sequences with V and J called. These copies leave out some clones; in studies compared against another copy, an unresolved V gene accounts for under half, and the cause of the remainder is not known. V and J calls and clone size are as listed in that table; D and trimming were resolved from the DNA. A total of about 900,000 clones appear in this sample, roughly 15% of them only once. About 0.025% of the sample lies in the top ten.

Comment on this clone: The antigen it binds to is not known. No much larger clonotype is one base removed from it; base qualities were not supplied.

The sample was naive CD4+ T cells from blood. The cell subset or site label corresponds to: true naive CD4+ T cells. This TCR came from a woman between 18 and 29 years old in good health. The V and J genes are TRBV5-1 and TRBJ2-3; D gene: possibly TRBD2, on 6 matching bases. The CDR3 protein is CASSFGIRETQYF. The nucleotide sequence reads as follows: TGCGCCAGCAGCTTTGGTATCCGGGAGACGCAGTATTTT.